The 13 T cell receptor beta chains listed next were all sequenced from one sample in a study of cytomegalovirus exposure and HLA in healthy donors. The PCR ran on 60 Vbeta and 13 Jbeta primers. Measured with immunoSEQ multiplex PCR; TCRdb has only the in-frame clones, and not every one. The repertoire includes 200,000 to 250,000 clones, roughly 91% of them detected once, and approximately 1% sits in the top ten. Sequences were obtained from PBMCs. These receptors all come from a woman under 30 in good health and CMV-seronegative.

The DNA for the CDR3 is TGTGCCAGCAGTACCCGGGACAGGGTTAATCAGCCCCAGCATTTT. Translation gives CASSTRDRVNQPQHF. The rearrangement joins TRBV6-5 to TRBJ1-5, with 9 bases aligning to TRBD1. V lost 5 bases and J lost 4; bases outside the gene matches: 6. Germline CDR1 reads MNHEY; CDR2 reads SVGAGI. The CDR3 is 15 residues long.

CDR3 loop: CAIQGTDYEAFF. CDR3 nucleotides: TGTGCCATACAAGGGACAGACTATGAAGCTTTCTTT. This rearrangement joins TRBV10-3 to TRBJ1-1, with 7 bases lining up with TRBD1. Trimming took 9 bases from V and 7 from J; bases not matched to a gene: 8. This CDR3 comprises 12 residues. Germline CDR1 ENHRY, CDR2 SYGVKD.

This chain connects TRBV7-8 to TRBJ1-5; D gene unclear. V dropped 4 bases and J dropped 6 bases, with 16 bases sitting between them. The CDR3 extends over 15 amino acids. Per the germline V gene, CDR1 is SGHVS and CDR2 is FQNEAQ. This chain's CDR3 is CASSSDRGWRQPQHF. The CDR3 coding sequence is TGTGCCAGCAGCTCTGACCGGGGATGGCGTCAGCCCCAGCATTTT.

The chain combines TRBV5-5 with TRBJ2-7; D uncertain. The ends were cut back, 4 bases at V and 2 bases at J, with 4 bases in the middle. This CDR3 has 11 amino acids. Germline CDR1 and CDR2: SGHKS and YYEKEE (reference sequence). CDR3 coding DNA: TGTGCCAGCAGCGGAGCCTACGAGCAGTACTTC. It codes for CASSGAYEQYF.

The J gene is TRBJ2-3, the V gene TRBV29-1; TRBD2 matches at 7 bases. Germline loops: CDR1 SQVTM, CDR2 ANQGSEA. Germline trimming cut 7 bases from V and 0 bases from J; bases unmatched to any gene: 10. This CDR3 contains 15 residues. The DNA for the CDR3 is TGCAGCGCGCTCACGTGGGGGGGGAGCACAGATACGCAGTATTTT. Its protein is CSALTWGGSTDTQYF.

The rearrangement joins TRBV7-9 to TRBJ2-7, with 7 nucleotides matching TRBD2. Germline values: CDR1 SEHNR, CDR2 FQNEAQ (reference sequence). V trimming: 5 bases; J trimming: 0 bases; junction bases outside the gene matches: 7. The CDR3 is 15 residues long. Written as DNA, the CDR3 is TGTGCCAGCAGCACCCCTAGCGGAAGCTCCTACGAGCAGTACTTC. It codes for CASSTPSGSSYEQYF.

V is TRBV7-9 and J is TRBJ2-1, with D tentatively TRBD1 (6 bases). Looked up from germline, CDR1 is SEHNR and CDR2 is FQNEAQ (reference sequence). The CDR3 runs to 16 residues. V shed 5 bases and J shed 4 bases, with 18 bases lying between them. CDR3 sequence reads: CASSAYGTSEYNEQFF. CDR3 DNA sequence: TGTGCCAGCAGCGCCTACGGGACATCTGAATACAATGAGCAGTTCTTC.

This chain connects TRBV9 to TRBJ1-2; maybe TRBD1 (5 bases). V was shortened by 4 bases and J by 0 bases, with 13 bases between the two germline ends. Germline assignment: CDR1 SGDLS and CDR2 YYNGEE. The CDR3 loop spans 15 amino acids. The CDR3 nucleotides read TGTGCCAGCAGCCCCGTAAGGGGTACTAACTATGGCTACACCTTC. Translation gives CASSPVRGTNYGYTF.

The chain employs TRBV7-9 and TRBJ2-1; 11 bases are shared with TRBD2. The trim removed 2 bases at V and 7 bases at J, leaving 4 bases unmatched. Germline V CDR1 and CDR2: SEHNR, FQNEAQ (reference sequence). The CDR3 length is 15 residues. CDR3 coding DNA: TGTGCCAGCAGCTTATTTACTAGCGGGAGTAATGAGCAGTTCTTC. Translation gives CASSLFTSGSNEQFF.

The chain carries TRBV7-6 and TRBJ2-1, with 10 bases matching TRBD2. The length of the CDR3 is 16 residues. In germline, CDR1 is SGHVS, CDR2 FNYEAQ. V shed 4 bases and J 6 bases; nucleotides not matched to a gene: 9. CDR3 sequence: CASSYSRLAGINEQFF. The CDR3 nucleotides are TGTGCCAGCAGCTACTCGCGACTAGCGGGTATCAATGAGCAGTTCTTC.

The chain joins TRBV6-5 to TRBJ1-2, with 8 bases identical to TRBD1. Trimming took 6 bases from V and 3 from J; bases not matched to a gene: 6. The CDR3 is 14 amino acids. Germline assignment: CDR1 MNHEY and CDR2 SVGAGI. The DNA of the CDR3 is TGTGCCAGCAGCCGATCGGGACAGGACTATGGCTACACCTTC. As protein: CASSRSGQDYGYTF.

This chain connects TRBV5-6 to TRBJ2-1; 10 bases line up with TRBD2. Germline V lookup: CDR1 SGHDT, CDR2 YYEEEE. CDR3 length: 14 residues. Germline trimming cut 1 base from V and 9 bases from J; bases unmatched to any gene: 4. The CDR3 reads CASSLRAGGVEQFF. CDR3 nucleotide sequence: TGTGCCAGCAGCTTGCGAGCGGGGGGGGTTGAGCAGTTCTTC. The whole variable domain, remainder taken from reference TRBV5-6 and TRBJ2-1, is DAGVTQSPTHLIKTRGQQVTLRCSPKSGHDTVSWYQQALGQGPQFIFQYYEEEERQRGNFPDRFSGHQFPNYSSELNVNALLLGDSALYLCASSLRAGGVEQFFGPGTRLTVL.

This clone has a handful of counts. The chain has TRBV30 and TRBJ1-5; TRBD1 might be the D (6 bases). V dropped 1 base and J dropped 5 bases, with 21 bases sitting between them. The CDR3 has 17 amino acids. Per the germline V gene, CDR1 is GTSNPN and CDR2 is SVGIG (reference sequence). In DNA, the CDR3 is TGTGCCTGGAGTGGACCCCACCACAGGGTGGAGGATCAGCCCCAGCATTTT. Translating it yields CAWSGPHHRVEDQPQHF.